A single sample gave rise to the 27 T cell receptor beta chains below, sequenced in a study of control samples from healthy donors and cancer patients. Generated by immunoSEQ multiplex PCR, the TCRdb table keeps only in-frame clones and is missing some. The sample yields about 96,000 clones, over 85% seen once. The sample consisted of blood. The receptors here all came from a man younger than 35 in good health.

This clone has just one count. The chain combines TRBV3-1 (or the pseudogene TRBV3-2) with TRBJ1-4, with 7 nucleotides matching TRBD1. V was pared by 2 bases and J by 3 bases, with 3 bases of the junction left unmatched. CDR1 and CDR2 (germline): LGHDT, YNNKEL (reference sequence). The CDR3 is 15 amino acids. The DNA of the CDR3 is TGTGCCAGCAGCCAATGGCAGGGGGCTAATGAAAAACTGTTTTTT. Amino acids: CASSQWQGANEKLFF.

The rearrangement joins TRBV19 to TRBJ1-5; TRBD1 matches 10 bases. The CDR3 consists of 15 residues. Trimming cost V 6 bases and J 4 bases; bases outside gene matches: 6. Per germline, CDR1 LNHDA and CDR2 SQIVND (reference sequence). The CDR3 sequence: CASSRGTGANQPQHF. The CDR3, as DNA: TGTGCCAGTAGCCGCGGGACAGGGGCAAATCAGCCCCAGCATTTT.

The chain joins TRBV2 to TRBJ2-4; 9 nucleotides match TRBD2. CDR3 length equals 15 residues. J gave up 7 bases and V 0 bases, and 4 bases lay outside the gene matches. Per the germline V gene, CDR1 is SNHLY and CDR2 is FYNNEI. The CDR3 loop is CASSEAGGGANIQYF. CDR3 coding DNA: TGTGCCAGCAGTGAAGCGGGCGGGGGGGCCAACATTCAGTACTTC.

The J gene is TRBJ1-5, the V gene TRBV9; D call uncertain. Germline-derived CDR1 and CDR2 are SGDLS and YYNGEE. The CDR3 loop spans 15 amino acids. Trimming removed 2 bases from V and 3 bases from J, with 12 bases in between. CDR3 protein: CASSVSGENNQPQHF. The CDR3 DNA sequence: TGTGCCAGCAGCGTTAGTGGAGAGAACAATCAGCCCCAGCATTTT.

This clone has just a few counts. The DNA of the CDR3 is TGCAGTGCTAGACCTTTCGGCGAGCAGTACTTC. Its protein product is CSARPFGEQYF. The chain employs TRBV20-1 and TRBJ2-7; unclear D gene. V shed 2 bases and J shed 6 bases, with 8 bases lying between them. The germline V gene has CDR1 DFQATT and CDR2 SNEGSKA (reference sequence). This CDR3 region has 11 residues.

V usage is TRBV19 and J usage is TRBJ2-5; D possibly corresponds to TRBD1 (6 bases). CDR1 and CDR2 (germline): LNHDA, SQIVND (reference sequence). This CDR3 has 15 amino acids. V was shortened by 5 bases and J by 4 bases, with 17 bases between the two germline ends. The chain's CDR3 is CASSQGFIIGETQYF. The CDR3 nucleotides are TGTGCCAGTAGTCAGGGGTTCATAATAGGAGAGACCCAGTACTTC.

This sequence joins TRBV7-9 and TRBJ2-5; 12 bases line up with TRBD2. This CDR3 contains 17 residues. Germline V gene sequence: CDR1 SEHNR, CDR2 FQNEAQ (reference sequence). V lost 5 bases and J lost 4; bases outside the gene matches: 11. The CDR3 coding sequence is TGTGCCAGCAGCGCGACTAGCGGGGGCGCCAGGGGAGAGACCCAGTACTTC. Amino acids: CASSATSGGARGETQYF.

The chain couples TRBV7-9 to TRBJ1-2, with D unresolved. Germline values: CDR1 SEHNR, CDR2 FQNEAQ (reference sequence). The CDR3 has 14 residues. The V and J ends lost 8 bases and 0 bases respectively, with 13 bases between them. CDR3 bases: TGTGCCAGCCGGGGAGACCCAGCTAACTATGGCTACACCTTC. Protein: CASRGDPANYGYTF.

This rearrangement joins TRBV29-1 to TRBJ2-7; 7 bases line up with TRBD2. Trimming cost V 7 bases and J 6 bases; bases outside gene matches: 15. CDR3 size: 14 residues. Per the germline V gene, CDR1 is SQVTM and CDR2 is ANQGSEA. CDR3 amino acids: CSAGDPSGGVEQYF. CDR3 coding DNA: TGCAGCGCCGGAGACCCTAGCGGTGGGGTCGAGCAGTACTTC.

The rearrangement joins TRBV7-9 to TRBJ1-1, with TRBD1 as a possible D gene (5 bases). The V end was cut by 0 bases, the J end by 11 bases, with 16 bases between. CDR3 length equals 14 residues. Germline loops: CDR1 SEHNR, CDR2 FQNEAQ (reference sequence). CDR3 residues: CASSLALGDRGAFF. In nucleotides, the CDR3 is TGTGCCAGCAGCTTAGCATTGGGGGACCGGGGCGCTTTCTTT.

V usage is TRBV6-5 and J usage is TRBJ1-2, with D hard to call. CDR1 MNHEY and CDR2 SVGAGI come from the germline V gene. V dropped 3 bases and J dropped 4 bases, with 12 bases sitting between them. This CDR3 comprises 14 residues. The CDR3 nucleotides are TGTGCCAGCAGTTATCTCAAAGGCAGCTATGGCTACACCTTC. This sequence encodes CASSYLKGSYGYTF.

In DNA, the CDR3 is TGTGCCAGCAGCTTATCTAGCGGGAGGGCCTACAATGAGCAGTTCTTC. Its translation: CASSLSSGRAYNEQFF. The chain has TRBV7-2 and TRBJ2-1, with 12 bases matching TRBD2. The length of the CDR3 is 16 residues. V dropped 2 bases and J dropped 2; count of bases not matched to a gene: 1. CDR1 is SGHTA and CDR2 is FQGNSA in the germline V gene.

This chain connects TRBV6-6 to TRBJ1-3; D gene ambiguous. Germline V gives CDR1 MNHNY, CDR2 SVGAGI (reference sequence). CDR3 length: 12 residues. Trimming took off 8 bases at V and 8 bases at J, with 13 bases between the two ends. Here the CDR3 DNA reads TGTGCCAGCCGTCCAGTTGGGGACACCATATATTTT. Protein: CASRPVGDTIYF.

The chain employs TRBV3-1 (or the pseudogene TRBV3-2) and TRBJ1-1; no definite D call. This CDR3 spans 13 amino acids. Germline V lookup: CDR1 LGHDT, CDR2 YNNKEL (reference sequence). The V and J ends lost 4 bases and 4 bases respectively, with 10 bases between them. The CDR3: CASSRTGGTEAFF. As DNA, the CDR3 is TGTGCCAGCAGCCGGACGGGAGGCACTGAAGCTTTCTTT.

The rearrangement joins TRBV3-1 (or the pseudogene TRBV3-2) to TRBJ1-4, with D possibly TRBD1 on 6 matching bases. Trimming pared 3 bases from V and 5 bases from J, leaving 16 bases between. Germline CDR1 LGHDT, CDR2 YNNKEL (reference sequence). This CDR3 region has 16 residues. DNA for the CDR3: TGTGCCAGCAGCCACCCCGACAGGACAAGGAATGAAAAACTGTTTTTT. Translated: CASSHPDRTRNEKLFF.

The genes are TRBV25-1 and TRBJ1-4; 7 nucleotides align to TRBD1. CDR1 is MGHDK and CDR2 is SYGVNS in the germline V gene. This CDR3 is 14 amino acids long. Trimming removed 8 bases from V and 0 bases from J; junction bases left unmatched: 3. The CDR3 is CASGTETTNEKLFF. CDR3 nucleotide sequence: TGTGCCAGCGGGACAGAGACAACTAATGAAAAACTGTTTTTT.

This clone came up a few times. CDR3 amino acids: CASSEGGGVEKLFF. As DNA, the CDR3 is TGTGCCAGCAGTGAAGGGGGAGGGGTTGAAAAACTGTTTTTT. V and J are TRBV6-1 and TRBJ1-4; D possibly corresponds to TRBD1 (5 bases). The CDR3 has 14 residues. Per germline, CDR1 MNHNS and CDR2 SASEGT. Trimming took 1 base from V and 7 from J, leaving 10 bases between them.

V gene TRBV4-3 combines with J gene TRBJ1-2; unclear D gene. With 1 base removed from V and 4 bases from J, the gap between germline ends came to 16 bases. CDR3 length: 16 residues. CDR1 LGHNA and CDR2 YSLEER come from the germline V gene. The DNA of the CDR3 is TGCGCCAGCAGCCAAGTACCTTTGTCGGGTGGCTATGGCTACACCTTC. Its protein is CASSQVPLSGGYGYTF.

This clone was seen a few times. The genes are TRBV4-1 and TRBJ1-5, with D uncertain. The CDR3 has 15 residues. Trimming shortened V by 6 bases and J by 9 bases, and 21 bases separated the two germline ends. Per the germline V gene, CDR1 is MGHRA and CDR2 is YSYEKL. This CDR3 is CASRRLVPVLGPQHF. The CDR3, as DNA: TGCGCCAGCAGACGATTGGTCCCGGTCCTTGGGCCCCAGCATTTT.

The count of this clone is one. The chain employs TRBV27 and TRBJ2-7, with D possibly TRBD1 on 6 matching bases. V gave up 5 bases and J gave up 2 bases, with 16 bases separating them. The germline V gene encodes CDR1 MNHEY and CDR2 SMNVEV (reference sequence). This CDR3 has 15 amino acids. CDR3 in amino acids: CASSTQPTGPYEQYF. DNA of the CDR3: TGTGCCAGCAGTACCCAGCCAACAGGGCCCTACGAGCAGTACTTC.

The chain has TRBV27 and TRBJ1-4, with D maybe TRBD1 (6 bases). The ends were cut back, 7 bases at V and 5 bases at J, with 20 bases in the middle. CDR1 and CDR2 (germline): MNHEY, SMNVEV (reference sequence). The CDR3 sequence is 16 residues long. The CDR3 loop reads CASTLKGGAQNEKLFF. The CDR3 DNA reads TGTGCCAGCACCCTAAAGGGGGGCGCGCAGAATGAAAAACTGTTTTTT.

A note on this clone: The sample carries other DNA sequences with the same CDR3. The V call is TRBV29-1, the J call TRBJ2-3; 9 bases are shared with TRBD1. This CDR3 contains 13 residues. V was clipped by 4 bases and J by 3 bases; unmatched bases: 2. The germline V gene encodes CDR1 SQVTM and CDR2 ANQGSEA. The CDR3 DNA reads as TGCAGCGTTGGGGGACAGGGTACAGATACGCAGTATTTT. Amino acid sequence: CSVGGQGTDTQYF.

The chain is built from TRBV7-8 and TRBJ1-5; D unresolved. The germline V gene has CDR1 SGHVS and CDR2 FQNEAQ. This CDR3 is 15 amino acids long. With 2 bases removed from V and 5 bases from J, the gap between germline ends came to 13 bases. The CDR3 sequence is CASSLNWAVDQPQHF. CDR3 coding DNA: TGTGCCAGCAGCTTAAATTGGGCGGTGGATCAGCCCCAGCATTTT.

The rearrangement links TRBV2 to TRBJ2-3; 7 bases line up with TRBD1. Trimming at V came to 6 bases and at J to 4 bases, leaving 7 bases not matched to a gene. The CDR3 totals 14 residues. Germline V CDR1 and CDR2: SNHLY, FYNNEI. The chain's CDR3 is CASSPRTGPDTQYF. Here the CDR3 DNA reads TGTGCCAGCAGCCCCAGGACAGGCCCAGATACGCAGTATTTT.

The CDR3 protein is CASKTGHQPQHF. DNA for the CDR3: TGTGCCAGCAAAACAGGGCATCAGCCCCAGCATTTT. J is TRBJ1-5 and V is TRBV6-5; possibly TRBD1 for D (6 bases). CDR1 and CDR2 (germline): MNHEY, SVGAGI. This CDR3 comprises 12 residues. V gave up 7 bases and J gave up 5 bases, with 9 bases separating them.

The chain carries TRBV6-4 and TRBJ2-1, with 9 bases lining up with TRBD2. V lost 2 bases and J lost 5; bases outside the gene matches: 1. Germline V CDR1 and CDR2: MRHNA, SNTAGT. The CDR3 is 14 residues long. CDR3 in DNA: TGTGCCAGCAGTGACGGGACTAGCAACAATGAGCAGTTCTTC. Residues: CASSDGTSNNEQFF.

The chain couples TRBV24-1 to TRBJ1-3, with TRBD1 as a possible D gene (6 bases). V was shortened by 4 bases and J by 1 base, with 16 bases between the two germline ends. This CDR3 has 17 amino acids. Germline V gene sequence: CDR1 KGHDR, CDR2 SFDVKD. CDR3 sequence: CATSERGSRGSGNTIYF. CDR3 bases: TGTGCCACCAGTGAGCGAGGTTCCAGGGGATCTGGAAACACCATATATTTT.